The next 4 T cell receptor beta chains were all read from a single sample in a study of identical twins. Via MiXCR, TCRdb re-called the 5' RACE reads, giving one row per CDR3 protein. The top ten hold around 0.3% of the sample, which has some 1,600,000 distinct CDR3 sequences, about 32% seen once. The sequenced sample was cord blood. These receptors originate from a newborn girl in good health.

In its sample, this clonotype was seen a few times. J is TRBJ2-1 and V is TRBV11-2; perhaps TRBD2 as D (6 bases). Germline values: CDR1 SGHAT, CDR2 FQNNGV. The ends were cut back, 4 bases at V and 7 bases at J, with 20 bases in the middle. The CDR3 consists of 16 residues. The CDR3 loop is CASSSFKGRFGNEQFF. DNA for the CDR3: TGTGCCAGCAGCTCCTTTAAGGGGAGGTTTGGGAATGAGCAGTTCTTC.

This clonotype was observed once. Here the CDR3 reads CASSLRDRAGTEAFF. Here the CDR3 DNA reads TGTGCCAGCAGCTTGCGAGACAGGGCGGGCACTGAAGCTTTCTTT. The V call is TRBV7-9, the J call TRBJ1-1; 7 positions agree with TRBD1. The CDR3 loop spans 15 amino acids. The J segment lost 4 bases and the V segment lost 3 bases, leaving 8 bases of the junction unmatched. The germline V gene encodes CDR1 SEHNR and CDR2 FQNEAQ (reference sequence).

V gene TRBV27 combines with J gene TRBJ1-3; D is ambiguous. CDR3 length: 13 residues. V lost 8 bases and J 2 bases, leaving 10 bases between the germline ends. Germline V lookup: CDR1 MNHEY, CDR2 SMNVEV (reference sequence). The CDR3 loop is CASWAGTGNTIYF. In DNA, the CDR3 is TGTGCCAGCTGGGCAGGCACTGGAAACACCATATATTTT.

In its sample, this clonotype was seen a few times. DNA of the CDR3: TGCGCCAGCAGCTTATACGGGGTAATCTACGAGCAGTACTTC. Residues: CASSLYGVIYEQYF. The chain joins TRBV5-1 to TRBJ2-7; perhaps TRBD2 as D (5 bases). Germline V gene lookup returns CDR1 SGHRS and CDR2 YFSETQ. Trimming pared 2 bases from V and 3 bases from J, leaving 12 bases between. The CDR3 has 14 amino acids.